These 28 T cell receptor beta chains share one sample of origin, sequenced in a study of blood T cell repertoires in COVID-19. TCRdb keeps only in-frame clones here, not all; method: immunoSEQ multiplex PCR. Seen here are hundreds of thousands of clones, roughly 89% observed once, and the top ten hold roughly 0.9%. The sequenced sample consisted of peripheral blood. These receptors all stem from a man younger than 35 with COVID-19, enrolled during active disease.

The chain employs TRBV7-9 and TRBJ1-4, with TRBD1 identical over 8 bases. Looked up from germline, CDR1 is SEHNR and CDR2 is FQNEAQ (reference sequence). CDR3 length: 16 residues. The V and J ends lost 0 bases and 4 bases, in that order; junction bases with no gene match: 4. For the CDR3, the DNA is TGTGCCAGCAGCTTAGCTGGGACAGGCTTTAATGAAAAACTGTTTTTT. Translating gives CASSLAGTGFNEKLFF.

The J gene is TRBJ2-5, the V gene TRBV7-3, with D possibly TRBD2 on 6 matching bases. V shed 3 bases and J shed 1 base, with 12 bases lying between them. This CDR3 contains 15 residues. The germline CDR1 and CDR2 sequences are SGHTA and FQGTGA. The DNA of the CDR3 is TGTGCCAGCAGCTTGGGGGGAGGTAGCCAAGAGACCCAGTACTTC. Translating it yields CASSLGGGSQETQYF.

V is TRBV11-3 and J is TRBJ1-6, with D tentatively TRBD1 (5 bases). The CDR3 runs to 17 residues. The V and J ends lost 10 bases and 6 bases respectively, with 25 bases between them. Germline CDR1 reads SGHNT; CDR2 reads YENEEA. For the CDR3, the DNA is TGTGCCACTAAGGCGATTCAGGGTGAAGGGATTAATTCACCCCTCCACTTT. It translates to CATKAIQGEGINSPLHF.

The chain carries TRBV7-9 and TRBJ2-2; 7 bases map to TRBD1. V was clipped by 5 bases and J by 0 bases; unmatched bases: 9. The CDR3 has 17 amino acids. Germline CDR1 SEHNR, CDR2 FQNEAQ (reference sequence). The CDR3 DNA reads as TGTGCCAGCAGCCCCGAGACAGGGCTGACGAACACCGGGGAGCTGTTTTTT. Its protein product is CASSPETGLTNTGELFF.

CDR3 region: CASSAVGTGNQPQHF. For the CDR3, the DNA is TGTGCCAGCAGTGCTGTCGGGACAGGGAATCAGCCCCAGCATTTT. The V gene is TRBV6-4, the J gene TRBJ1-5, with 9 bases identical to TRBD1. Trimming at V came to 4 bases and at J to 4 bases, leaving 5 bases not matched to a gene. The germline V gene has CDR1 MRHNA and CDR2 SNTAGT. This CDR3 has 15 residues.

The chain has TRBV5-3 and TRBJ2-4; no clear D. TRBV5-3 is an ORF, and what it does is uncertain. The CDR3 extends over 15 amino acids. V was trimmed by 6 bases and J by 1 base, leaving 14 bases between them. The CDR3 is CARNLTAVAKNIQYF. In nucleotides, the CDR3 is TGTGCCAGAAATCTTACGGCGGTGGCCAAAAACATTCAGTACTTC.

This sequence joins TRBV6-1 and TRBJ2-7; 8 positions match TRBD1. The CDR3 spans 13 residues. The J segment lost 10 bases and the V segment lost 0 bases, leaving 5 bases of the junction unmatched. CDR1 is MNHNS and CDR2 is SASEGT in the germline V gene. The CDR3: CASSEAGRGQQYF. CDR3 in DNA: TGTGCCAGCAGTGAAGCAGGCAGGGGGCAACAGTACTTC.

J is TRBJ1-1 and V is TRBV29-1, with D possibly matching TRBD1 (5 bases). Germline CDR1 and CDR2: SQVTM and ANQGSEA. This CDR3 contains 13 residues. Trimming cost V 4 bases and J 4 bases, with 13 bases left between them. For the CDR3, the DNA is TGCAGCGTTGTGAGGCAGGGTAGCACTGAAGCTTTCTTT. Residues: CSVVRQGSTEAFF.

The chain joins TRBV19 to TRBJ1-5, with 7 nucleotides matching TRBD1. V dropped 5 bases and J dropped 4; count of bases not matched to a gene: 8. The germline CDR1 and CDR2 sequences are LNHDA and SQIVND (reference sequence). The CDR3 totals 15 residues. The CDR3 sequence is CASSQRTGENQPQHF. The CDR3 region has the DNA TGTGCCAGTAGTCAACGGACAGGTGAGAATCAGCCCCAGCATTTT.

The gene calls are TRBV5-5 and TRBJ2-1; D perhaps matches TRBD2 (6 bases). CDR3 size: 14 residues. V shed 5 bases and J shed 14 bases, with 23 bases lying between them. Germline V CDR1 and CDR2: SGHKS, YYEKEE (reference sequence). This CDR3 reads CASSEQTVGTREFF. Written as DNA, the CDR3 is TGTGCCAGCAGTGAACAGACCGTCGGGACTCGGGAGTTCTTC.

The chain is built from TRBV4-1 and TRBJ1-1, with no clear D. The length of the CDR3 is 13 residues. Between the trimmed V and J ends, which lost 1 base and 4 bases, there was a span of 7 bases. CDR1 and CDR2 (germline): MGHRA, YSYEKL. The CDR3 region is CASSQVPSTEAFF. The CDR3 DNA reads as TGCGCCAGCAGCCAAGTCCCATCCACTGAAGCTTTCTTT.

This sequence joins TRBV27 and TRBJ1-1, with D perhaps matching TRBD1 (6 bases). Trimming left V 6 bases short and J 1 base short, with 15 bases between. The CDR3 spans 15 residues. The germline gives CDR1 MNHEY, CDR2 SMNVEV (reference sequence). The CDR3, as DNA: TGTGCCAGCAGAACGCCAGGGGCCGGGAACACTGAAGCTTTCTTT. Translated: CASRTPGAGNTEAFF.

V usage is TRBV7-9 and J usage is TRBJ1-2, with unresolved D. V was pared by 4 bases and J by 6 bases, with 18 bases between. Per germline, CDR1 SEHNR and CDR2 FQNEAQ (reference sequence). This CDR3 comprises 15 residues. In DNA form, the CDR3 reads TGTGCCAGCAGCTCCGGACGGTGGAGGGTCGATGGCTACACCTTC. Protein sequence: CASSSGRWRVDGYTF.

The rearrangement joins TRBV30 to TRBJ1-5; no firm D call. The CDR3 is made up of 14 amino acids. V was clipped by 2 bases and J by 6 bases, with 14 bases between them. Looked up from germline, CDR1 is GTSNPN and CDR2 is SVGIG (reference sequence). The CDR3 is CAWSTNTRGQPQHF. Written as DNA, the CDR3 is TGTGCCTGGAGTACTAATACCCGGGGTCAGCCCCAGCATTTT.

This chain connects TRBV14 to TRBJ2-3; 11 positions match TRBD1. J gave up 5 bases and V 6 bases, and 13 bases lay outside the gene matches. Germline V gene sequence: CDR1 SGHDN, CDR2 FVKESK. The CDR3 contains 17 residues. CDR3 sequence reads: CASSELPGQGVGDTQYF. Here the CDR3 DNA reads TGTGCCAGCAGTGAACTCCCGGGACAGGGGGTAGGAGATACGCAGTATTTT.

V is TRBV30 and J is TRBJ2-5; 10 positions match TRBD2. From germline, CDR1 is GTSNPN and CDR2 SVGIG (reference sequence). V shed 5 bases, J shed 4 bases, and the junction held 4 bases outside the gene matches. The CDR3 is 13 amino acids. CDR3 nucleotides: TGTGCCTGGGGTACTAGCGGGATAGAGACCCAGTACTTC. It codes for CAWGTSGIETQYF.

The table lists this clone with a few counts. The chain links TRBV7-9 to TRBJ1-2, with D possibly being TRBD1 (5 bases). Looked up from germline, CDR1 is SEHNR and CDR2 is FQNEAQ (reference sequence). The CDR3 covers 15 residues. The ends were cut back, 5 bases at V and 4 bases at J, with 17 bases in the middle. The DNA of the CDR3 is TGTGCCAGCAGCCCCGACAGACAAACCCTCTATGGCTACACCTTC. Translated, it gives CASSPDRQTLYGYTF.

The V call is TRBV7-2, the J call TRBJ1-2; 7 bases map to TRBD1. Germline V gene sequence: CDR1 SGHTA, CDR2 FQGNSA. Unmatched junction bases numbered 10, after V lost 5 bases and J lost 7 bases. This CDR3 comprises 14 residues. This CDR3 reads CASSQTGNSRGYTF. Written as DNA, the CDR3 is TGTGCCAGCAGCCAGACAGGGAACAGCCGTGGCTACACCTTC. Drawing the rest from reference TRBV7-2 and TRBJ1-2, the complete variable domain is GAGVSQSPSNKVTEKGKDVELRCDPISGHTALYWYRQSLGQGLEFLIYFQGNSAPDKSGLPSDRFSAERTGGSVSTLTIQRTQQEDSAVYLCASSQTGNSRGYTFGSGTRLTVV.

V gene TRBV6-5 combines with J gene TRBJ2-1; 8 bases match TRBD2. This CDR3 contains 16 residues. J lost 10 bases, V lost 0 bases, and 11 bases had no gene match. Germline lookup yields CDR1 MNHEY and CDR2 SVGAGI. The CDR3 coding sequence is TGTGCCAGCAGTTACTCCCCGGGAGGGGGAGGTGGGGAGCAGTTCTTC. Translating gives CASSYSPGGGGGEQFF.

The chain employs TRBV2 and TRBJ1-2; D gene ambiguous. The CDR3 is 13 amino acids. V shed 3 bases and J shed 8 bases, with 13 bases lying between them. The germline gives CDR1 SNHLY, CDR2 FYNNEI. This chain's CDR3 is CASSDVPRSGYTF. The DNA of the CDR3 is TGTGCCAGCAGTGATGTTCCCCGGAGCGGCTACACCTTC.

CDR3 in amino acids: CASRDWGYEQYF. Here the CDR3 DNA reads TGTGCCAGCAGGGACTGGGGCTACGAGCAGTACTTC. This chain joins TRBV6-9 and TRBJ2-7; tentative D call: TRBD2 (5 bases). The germline V gene has CDR1 MNHGY and CDR2 SVAAGI. The CDR3 covers 12 residues. Deletions cut 6 bases from V and 3 bases from J, with 9 bases between.

The chain joins TRBV14 to TRBJ2-1, with TRBD2 matching over 8 bases. This CDR3 has 17 residues. V lost 1 base and J lost 4; bases outside the gene matches: 9. Germline V gene sequence: CDR1 SGHDN, CDR2 FVKESK. CDR3: CASSQAFVSGIYNEQFF. The CDR3, as DNA: TGTGCCAGCAGCCAAGCTTTTGTTAGCGGGATTTACAATGAGCAGTTCTTC.

Regarding this clone: Other DNA sequences in this sample translate to the same CDR3. This rearrangement joins TRBV3-1 (or the pseudogene TRBV3-2) to TRBJ2-3; D possibly corresponds to TRBD1 (6 bases). The CDR3 has 15 residues. The germline V gene has CDR1 LGHDT and CDR2 YNNKEL (reference sequence). Trimming cost V 3 bases and J 2 bases, with 12 bases left between them. Here the CDR3 reads CASSQEDSLTDTQYF. CDR3 sequence (DNA): TGTGCCAGCAGCCAGGAGGACAGCCTCACAGATACGCAGTATTTT.

The V and J genes are TRBV24-1 and TRBJ2-5; 7 bases are a match to TRBD1. The CDR3 covers 13 residues. V lost 4 bases to trimming and J lost 2 bases; unmatched junction nucleotides: 0. Germline V gene lookup returns CDR1 KGHDR and CDR2 SFDVKD. For the CDR3, the DNA is TGTGCCACCAGTGAACAGGGGCAAGAGACCCAGTACTTC. It encodes CATSEQGQETQYF.

V gene TRBV3-1 (or the pseudogene TRBV3-2) combines with J gene TRBJ1-5; possibly TRBD1 for D (6 bases). Germline loops: CDR1 LGHDT, CDR2 YNNKEL (reference sequence). The CDR3 runs to 13 residues. V was pared by 6 bases and J by 9 bases, with 15 bases between. The CDR3 spells CASSTGYVSPQHF. CDR3 sequence (DNA): TGTGCCAGCAGTACAGGGTATGTCTCGCCCCAGCATTTT.

V usage is TRBV4-1 and J usage is TRBJ2-1; 9 bases align to TRBD2. The germline CDR1 and CDR2 sequences are MGHRA and YSYEKL. The CDR3 has 19 amino acids. V lost 4 bases, J lost 2 bases, and 15 bases stayed unmatched. In DNA, the CDR3 is TGCGCCAGCAGCCGCCAGGCGGGTGGAGCGGGAGGTCCCTACAATGAGCAGTTCTTC. Protein product: CASSRQAGGAGGPYNEQFF.

The V and J genes are TRBV6-6 and TRBJ2-7; 13 nucleotides align to TRBD2. The CDR3 spans 15 residues. Trimming took 10 bases from V and 3 from J; bases not matched to a gene: 9. Germline V gives CDR1 MNHNY, CDR2 SVGAGI (reference sequence). The CDR3 DNA is TGTGCCACCGGACTAGCGGGAGTCCCTCTCTACGAGCAGTACTTC. It translates to CATGLAGVPLYEQYF.

The chain joins TRBV4-2 to TRBJ2-7; D remains unclear. V was trimmed by 0 bases and J by 4 bases, leaving 16 bases between them. The CDR3 covers 16 residues. Germline CDR1 is LGHNA and CDR2 is YNFKEQ. CDR3 sequence: CASSQDPAGSLYEQYF. Here the CDR3 DNA reads TGTGCCAGCAGCCAAGACCCTGCAGGCTCCCTGTACGAGCAGTACTTC.